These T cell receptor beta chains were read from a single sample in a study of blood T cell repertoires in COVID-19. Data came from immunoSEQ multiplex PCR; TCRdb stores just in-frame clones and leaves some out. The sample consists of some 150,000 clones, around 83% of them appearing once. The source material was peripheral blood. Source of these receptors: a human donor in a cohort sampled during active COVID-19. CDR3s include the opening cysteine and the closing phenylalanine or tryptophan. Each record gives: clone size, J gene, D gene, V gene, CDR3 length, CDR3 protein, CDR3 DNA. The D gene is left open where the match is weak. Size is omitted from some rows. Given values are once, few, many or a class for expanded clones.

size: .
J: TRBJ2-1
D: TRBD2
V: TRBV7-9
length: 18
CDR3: CASSSRLSTSGSYNEQFF
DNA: TGTGCCAGCAGCTCAAGGCTGTCTACTAGCGGGAGTTACAATGAGCAGTTCTTC

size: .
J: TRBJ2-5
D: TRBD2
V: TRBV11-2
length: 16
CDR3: CASSFGLAGARETQYF
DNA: TGTGCCAGCAGCTTCGGGCTAGCGGGAGCACGCGAGACCCAGTACTTC

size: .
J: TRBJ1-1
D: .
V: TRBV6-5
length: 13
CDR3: CASSYGGETVAFF
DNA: TGTGCCAGCAGTTACGGGGGGGAAACAGTGGCTTTCTTT

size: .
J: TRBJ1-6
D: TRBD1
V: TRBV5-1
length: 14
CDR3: CASSTGTGNSPLHF
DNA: TGCGCCAGCAGCACAGGGACAGGGAATTCACCCCTCCACTTT

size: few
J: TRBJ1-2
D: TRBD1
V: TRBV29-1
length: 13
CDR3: CSVGTGTGLGYTF
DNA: TGCAGCGTCGGTACCGGGACAGGGTTAGGCTACACCTTC

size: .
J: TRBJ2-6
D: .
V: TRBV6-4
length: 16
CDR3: CASSDGGGSGANVLTF
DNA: TGTGCCAGCAGTGACGGTGGAGGCTCTGGGGCCAACGTCCTGACTTTC

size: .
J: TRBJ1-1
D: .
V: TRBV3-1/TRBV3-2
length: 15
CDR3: CASSQGGGGVTEAFF
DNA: TGTGCCAGCAGCCAAGGGGGAGGAGGGGTCACTGAAGCTTTCTTT

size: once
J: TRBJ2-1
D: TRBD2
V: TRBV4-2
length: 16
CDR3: CASSSLAGGLDNEQFF
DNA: TGTGCCAGCAGCTCACTAGCGGGAGGGCTAGACAATGAGCAGTTCTTC

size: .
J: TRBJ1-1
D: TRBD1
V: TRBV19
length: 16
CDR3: CASSKRKPGQGTEAFF
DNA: TGTGCCAGTAGTAAACGGAAACCGGGACAGGGCACTGAAGCTTTCTTT

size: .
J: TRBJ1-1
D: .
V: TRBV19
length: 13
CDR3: CASSTPPNTEAFF
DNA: TGTGCCAGTAGTACCCCCCCAAACACTGAAGCTTTCTTT

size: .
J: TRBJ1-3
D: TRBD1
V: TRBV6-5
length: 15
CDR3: CASSLTGVSGNTIYF
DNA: TGTGCCAGCAGTTTAACAGGGGTCTCTGGAAACACCATATATTTT

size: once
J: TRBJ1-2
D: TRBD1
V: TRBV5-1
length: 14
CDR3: CASSLGQGLSGYTF
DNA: TGCGCCAGCAGCCTCGGACAGGGATTAAGTGGCTACACCTTC

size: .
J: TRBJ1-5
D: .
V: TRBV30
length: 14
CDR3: CAWSSPTDNQPQHF
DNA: TGTGCCTGGAGTTCCCCGACAGACAATCAGCCCCAGCATTTT

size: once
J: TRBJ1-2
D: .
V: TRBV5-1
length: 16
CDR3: CASSLDGRITSGGYTF
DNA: TGCGCCAGCAGCTTGGACGGCCGAATAACTAGTGGTGGCTACACCTTC

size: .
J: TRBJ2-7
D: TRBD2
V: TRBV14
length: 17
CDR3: CASSQKPGLAYSYEQYF
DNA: TGTGCCAGCAGCCAAAAACCGGGACTAGCCTACTCCTACGAGCAGTACTTC

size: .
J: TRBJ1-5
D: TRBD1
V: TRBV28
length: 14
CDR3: CASSSAGGLQPQHF
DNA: TGTGCCAGCAGTTCGGCAGGGGGCCTTCAGCCCCAGCATTTT

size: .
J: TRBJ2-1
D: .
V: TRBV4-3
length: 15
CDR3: CASSPSLNRESEQFF
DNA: TGCGCCAGCAGTCCGTCCCTAAACAGGGAAAGTGAGCAGTTCTTC